The rows below give T cell receptor beta chains drawn from one sample of a study of vaccination effects on CD4 cells after COVID-19. Profiled with immunoSEQ multiplex PCR; TCRdb holds only in-frame clones, not every one. The sample lists about 66,000 clones, around 79% occurring once. Their antigen targets remain unknown. The material sequenced was CD4+ T cells from PBMCs cultured without peptide, taken after COVID-19 vaccination. Every receptor here comes from a human donor who received a COVID-19 vaccine. The CDR3 runs from the conserved cysteine through the conserved F or W. The D gene is left open where the match is weak. Only some rows state a clone size, as once, few, many or a class for expanded clones.

clone_size: few
j_call: TRBJ1-1
v_call: TRBV29-1
d_call: .
cdr3_aa: CSGGTAPVGAFF
cdr3_nt: TGCAGCGGTGGGACCGCCCCTGTTGGAGCTTTCTTT

clone_size: .
j_call: TRBJ1-1
v_call: TRBV6-2/TRBV6-3
d_call: TRBD1
cdr3_aa: CASSKAPGQVNTEAFF
cdr3_nt: TGTGCCAGCAGTAAAGCGCCGGGACAGGTGAACACTGAAGCTTTCTTT

clone_size: .
j_call: TRBJ1-1
v_call: TRBV5-1
d_call: .
cdr3_aa: CASSLAVGRTEAFF
cdr3_nt: TGCGCCAGCAGCTTGGCTGTCGGGAGGACTGAAGCTTTCTTT

clone_size: few
j_call: TRBJ2-2
v_call: TRBV5-1
d_call: .
cdr3_aa: CASSWGGSAGELFF
cdr3_nt: TGCGCCAGCAGCTGGGGGGGCAGTGCCGGGGAGCTGTTTTTT

clone_size: .
j_call: TRBJ2-5
v_call: TRBV6-5
d_call: TRBD1
cdr3_aa: CASSHLDRGRETQYF
cdr3_nt: TGTGCCAGCAGCCACCTCGACAGGGGTAGGGAGACCCAGTACTTC

clone_size: .
j_call: TRBJ2-5
v_call: TRBV29-1
d_call: .
cdr3_aa: CSVEVVQETQYF
cdr3_nt: TGCAGCGTTGAGGTTGTCCAAGAGACCCAGTACTTC

clone_size: .
j_call: TRBJ2-3
v_call: TRBV10-1
d_call: TRBD2
cdr3_aa: CASSPAGGRADTQYF
cdr3_nt: TGCGCCAGCAGTCCCGCGGGGGGGCGAGCAGATACGCAGTATTTT

clone_size: .
j_call: TRBJ2-5
v_call: TRBV2
d_call: .
cdr3_aa: CASSTFTGTQYF
cdr3_nt: TGTGCCAGCAGCACATTCACAGGGACCCAGTACTTC

clone_size: .
j_call: TRBJ1-6
v_call: TRBV5-6
d_call: .
cdr3_aa: CASSYDSRNNSPLHF
cdr3_nt: TGTGCCAGCAGCTACGACAGTAGAAATAATTCACCCCTCCACTTT

clone_size: once
j_call: TRBJ1-6
v_call: TRBV7-3
d_call: TRBD1
cdr3_aa: CASSLTQGASPLHF
cdr3_nt: TGTGCCAGCAGCTTAACGCAGGGGGCTTCACCCCTCCACTTT

clone_size: once
j_call: TRBJ2-6
v_call: TRBV3-1/TRBV3-2
d_call: .
cdr3_aa: CASSQNSGANVLTF
cdr3_nt: TGTGCCAGCAGCCAAAATTCTGGGGCCAACGTCCTGACTTTC

clone_size: .
j_call: TRBJ2-2
v_call: TRBV19
d_call: .
cdr3_aa: CASSLGGNYIGELFF
cdr3_nt: TGTGCCAGTTCCCTGGGGGGAAACTATATCGGGGAGCTGTTTTTT

clone_size: .
j_call: TRBJ2-2
v_call: TRBV11-3
d_call: .
cdr3_aa: CASSSRADGTGELFF
cdr3_nt: TGTGCCAGCAGCTCACGGGCAGATGGAACCGGGGAGCTGTTTTTT

clone_size: .
j_call: TRBJ1-1
v_call: TRBV5-1
d_call: .
cdr3_aa: CASSGAGQHTEAFF
cdr3_nt: TGCGCCAGCAGCGGCGCGGGGCAGCACACTGAAGCTTTCTTT

clone_size: .
j_call: TRBJ2-2
v_call: TRBV20-1
d_call: .
cdr3_aa: CSAPLGGELFF
cdr3_nt: TGCAGCGCACCCTTGGGCGGGGAGCTGTTTTTT